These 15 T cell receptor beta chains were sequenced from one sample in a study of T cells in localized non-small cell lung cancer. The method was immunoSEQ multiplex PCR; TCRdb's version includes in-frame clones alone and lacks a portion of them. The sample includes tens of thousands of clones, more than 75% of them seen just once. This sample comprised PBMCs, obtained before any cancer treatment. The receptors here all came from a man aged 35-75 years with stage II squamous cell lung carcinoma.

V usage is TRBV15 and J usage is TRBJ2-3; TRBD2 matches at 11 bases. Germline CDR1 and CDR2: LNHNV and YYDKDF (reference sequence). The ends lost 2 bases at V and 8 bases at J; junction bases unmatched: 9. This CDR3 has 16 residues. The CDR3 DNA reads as TGTGCCACCAGCAGATTAGCGGGAGGGCCGGTTAGTACGCAGTATTTT. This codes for CATSRLAGGPVSTQYF.

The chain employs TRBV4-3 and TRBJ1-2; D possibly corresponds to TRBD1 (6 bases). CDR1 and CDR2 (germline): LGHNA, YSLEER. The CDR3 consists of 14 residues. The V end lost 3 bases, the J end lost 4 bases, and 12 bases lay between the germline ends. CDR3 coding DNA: TGCGCCAGCAGCCATAACACAGGGAGCTATGGCTACACCTTC. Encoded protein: CASSHNTGSYGYTF.

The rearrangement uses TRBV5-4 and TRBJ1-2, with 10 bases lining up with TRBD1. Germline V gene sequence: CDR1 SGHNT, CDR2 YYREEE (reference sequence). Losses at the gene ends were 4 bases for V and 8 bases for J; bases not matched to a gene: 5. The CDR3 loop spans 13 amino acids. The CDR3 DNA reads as TGTGCCAGCAGCACTGACAGGGGGCGGGGCTACACCTTC. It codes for CASSTDRGRGYTF.

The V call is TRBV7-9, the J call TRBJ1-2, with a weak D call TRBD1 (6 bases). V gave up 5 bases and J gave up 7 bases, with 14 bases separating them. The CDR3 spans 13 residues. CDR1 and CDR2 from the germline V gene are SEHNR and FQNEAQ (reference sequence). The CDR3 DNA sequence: TGTGCCAGCAGCGTCAGGACAGTTGGTGGCTACACCTTC. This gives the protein CASSVRTVGGYTF.

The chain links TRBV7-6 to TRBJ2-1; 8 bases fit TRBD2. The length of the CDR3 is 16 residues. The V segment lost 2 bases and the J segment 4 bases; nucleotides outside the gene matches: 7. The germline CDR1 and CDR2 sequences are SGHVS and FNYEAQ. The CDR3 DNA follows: TGTGCCAGCAGCTTATTGGTTAGCGGGGCTTACAATGAGCAGTTCTTC. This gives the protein CASSLLVSGAYNEQFF. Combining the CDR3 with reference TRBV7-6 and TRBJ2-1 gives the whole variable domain GAGVSQSPRYKVTKRGQDVALRCDPISGHVSLYWYRQALGQGPEFLTYFNYEAQQDKSGLPNDRFSAERPEGSISTLTIQRTEQRDSAMYRCASSLLVSGAYNEQFFGPGTRLTVL.

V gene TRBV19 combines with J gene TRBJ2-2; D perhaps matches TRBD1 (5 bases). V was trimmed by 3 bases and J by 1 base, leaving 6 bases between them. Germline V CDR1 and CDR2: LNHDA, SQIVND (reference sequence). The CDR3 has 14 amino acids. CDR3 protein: CASSIQGNTGELFF. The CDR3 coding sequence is TGTGCCAGTAGTATCCAGGGGAACACCGGGGAGCTGTTTTTT.

The CDR3 DNA reads as TGTGCCAGCAGCGTAATGGGAGGACGCCTCTCTGGAAACACCATATATTTT. Its protein product is CASSVMGGRLSGNTIYF. The chain combines TRBV9 with TRBJ1-3; D gene ambiguous. CDR3 length equals 17 residues. Trimming pared 1 base from V and 0 bases from J, leaving 14 bases between. Germline CDR1 is SGDLS and CDR2 is YYNGEE.

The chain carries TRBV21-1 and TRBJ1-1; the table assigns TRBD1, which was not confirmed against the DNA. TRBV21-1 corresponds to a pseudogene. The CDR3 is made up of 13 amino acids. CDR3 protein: CASSDGGQRNVNF. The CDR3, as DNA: TGTGCCAGCAGCGACGGGGGACAGAGAAATGTTAACTTT.

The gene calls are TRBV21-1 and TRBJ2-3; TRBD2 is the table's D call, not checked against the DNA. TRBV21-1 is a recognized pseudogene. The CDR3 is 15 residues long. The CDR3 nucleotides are TGTGCCAGCACCAAAGGGGTGGCGGGGGGAGATACGCAGTATTTT. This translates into CASTKGVAGGDTQYF.

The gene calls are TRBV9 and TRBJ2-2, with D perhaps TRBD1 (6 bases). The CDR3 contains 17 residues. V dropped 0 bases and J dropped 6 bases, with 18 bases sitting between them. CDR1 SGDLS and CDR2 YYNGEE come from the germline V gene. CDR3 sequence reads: CASSVAREGGAPGELFF. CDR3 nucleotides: TGTGCCAGCAGCGTAGCTAGGGAAGGGGGAGCCCCCGGGGAGCTGTTTTTT.

The CDR3 sequence is CASRDSRRSLETQYF. The DNA for the CDR3 is TGTGCCAGTAGGGACAGCCGGAGATCCTTAGAGACCCAGTACTTC. The chain recombines TRBV19 with TRBJ2-5, with D possibly being TRBD1 (6 bases). Trimming left V 6 bases short and J 4 bases short, with 18 bases between. Looked up from germline, CDR1 is LNHDA and CDR2 is SQIVND (reference sequence). The CDR3 is 15 residues long.

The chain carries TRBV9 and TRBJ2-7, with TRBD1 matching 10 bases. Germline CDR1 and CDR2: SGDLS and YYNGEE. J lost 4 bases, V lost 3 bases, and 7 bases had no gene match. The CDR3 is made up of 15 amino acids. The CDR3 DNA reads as TGTGCCAGCAGCGCGACAGGGGGCGCCTCGTACGAGCAGTACTTC. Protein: CASSATGGASYEQYF. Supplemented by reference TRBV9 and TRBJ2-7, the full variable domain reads DSGVTQTPKHLITATGQRVTLRCSPRSGDLSVYWYQQSLDQGLQFLIQYYNGEERAKGNILERFSAQQFPDLHSELNLSSLELGDSALYFCASSATGGASYEQYFGPGTRLTVT.

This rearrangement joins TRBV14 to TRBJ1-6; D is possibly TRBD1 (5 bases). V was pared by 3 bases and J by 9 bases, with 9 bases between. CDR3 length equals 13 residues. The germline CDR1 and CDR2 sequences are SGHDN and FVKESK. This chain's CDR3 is CASSQIDSSPLHF. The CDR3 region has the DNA TGTGCCAGCAGCCAGATTGACAGTTCACCCCTCCACTTT.

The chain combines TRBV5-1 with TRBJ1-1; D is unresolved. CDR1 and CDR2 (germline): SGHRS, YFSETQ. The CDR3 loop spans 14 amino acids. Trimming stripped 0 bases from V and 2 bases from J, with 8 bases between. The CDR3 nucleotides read TGCGCCAGCAGCTTGGAGTTCAGCAACACTGAAGCTTTCTTT. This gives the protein CASSLEFSNTEAFF.

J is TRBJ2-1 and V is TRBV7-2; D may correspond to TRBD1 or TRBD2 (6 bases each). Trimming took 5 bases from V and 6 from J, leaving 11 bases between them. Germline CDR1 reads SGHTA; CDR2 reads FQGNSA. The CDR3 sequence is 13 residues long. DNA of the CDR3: TGTGCCAGCAGCCCGGGGGCGGGCAATGAGCAGTTCTTC. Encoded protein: CASSPGAGNEQFF.